This T cell receptor beta chain was profiled in a study of T cell responses to AZD1222 COVID-19 vaccine. In the case of this clone: One base away lies a much larger clone, so this may be a sequencing read error.

CDR1 is MNHEY, CDR2 SVGEGT, per germline. The CDR3 totals 15 residues. The V segment lost 5 bases and the J segment 6 bases; nucleotides outside the gene matches: 3. Here immunoSEQ multiplex PCR was the method, and the copy in TCRdb shows in-frame clones only, minus some. This sample has around 130,000 clones; about 88% occur once, and the top ten carry around 3%. The clonotype comes from an adult who received the AZD1222 COVID-19 vaccine. The rearrangement uses TRBV6-2 or TRBV6-3 and TRBJ2-1; 14 nucleotides agree with TRBD2. Sample: peripheral blood, taken 28 days after the second AZD1222 dose. The chain's CDR3 is CASSETSGGVNEQFF. CDR3 nucleotides: TGTGCCAGCAGTGAGACTAGCGGGGGGGTCAATGAGCAGTTCTTC.